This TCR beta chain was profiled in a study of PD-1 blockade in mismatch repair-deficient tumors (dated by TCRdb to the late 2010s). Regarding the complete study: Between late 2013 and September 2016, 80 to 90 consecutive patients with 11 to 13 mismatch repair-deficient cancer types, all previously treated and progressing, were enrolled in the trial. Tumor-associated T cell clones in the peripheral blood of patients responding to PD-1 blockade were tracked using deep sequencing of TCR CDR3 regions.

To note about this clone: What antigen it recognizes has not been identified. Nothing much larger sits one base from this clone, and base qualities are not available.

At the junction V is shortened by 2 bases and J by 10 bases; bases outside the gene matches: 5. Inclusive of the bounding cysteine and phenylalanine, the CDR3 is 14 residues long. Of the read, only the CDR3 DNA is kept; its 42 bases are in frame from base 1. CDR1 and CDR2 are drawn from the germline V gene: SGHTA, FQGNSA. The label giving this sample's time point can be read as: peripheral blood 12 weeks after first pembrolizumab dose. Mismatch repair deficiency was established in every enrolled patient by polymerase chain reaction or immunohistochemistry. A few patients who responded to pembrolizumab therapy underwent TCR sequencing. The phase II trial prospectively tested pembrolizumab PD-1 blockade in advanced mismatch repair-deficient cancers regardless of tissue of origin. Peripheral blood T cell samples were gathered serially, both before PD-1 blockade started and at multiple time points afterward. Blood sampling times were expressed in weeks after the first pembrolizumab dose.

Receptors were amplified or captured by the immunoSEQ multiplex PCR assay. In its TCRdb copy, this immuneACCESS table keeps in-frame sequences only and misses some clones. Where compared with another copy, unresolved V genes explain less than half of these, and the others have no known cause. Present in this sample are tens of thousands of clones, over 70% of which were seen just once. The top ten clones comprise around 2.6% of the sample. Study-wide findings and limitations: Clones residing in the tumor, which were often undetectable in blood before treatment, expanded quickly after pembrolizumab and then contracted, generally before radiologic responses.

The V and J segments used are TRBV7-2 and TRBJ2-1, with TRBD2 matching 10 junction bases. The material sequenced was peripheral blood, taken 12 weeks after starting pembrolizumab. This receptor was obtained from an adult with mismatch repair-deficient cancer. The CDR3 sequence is CASSLTGTSVEQFF. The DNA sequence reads TGTGCCAGCAGCTTAACCGGGACTAGCGTAGAGCAGTTCTTC.